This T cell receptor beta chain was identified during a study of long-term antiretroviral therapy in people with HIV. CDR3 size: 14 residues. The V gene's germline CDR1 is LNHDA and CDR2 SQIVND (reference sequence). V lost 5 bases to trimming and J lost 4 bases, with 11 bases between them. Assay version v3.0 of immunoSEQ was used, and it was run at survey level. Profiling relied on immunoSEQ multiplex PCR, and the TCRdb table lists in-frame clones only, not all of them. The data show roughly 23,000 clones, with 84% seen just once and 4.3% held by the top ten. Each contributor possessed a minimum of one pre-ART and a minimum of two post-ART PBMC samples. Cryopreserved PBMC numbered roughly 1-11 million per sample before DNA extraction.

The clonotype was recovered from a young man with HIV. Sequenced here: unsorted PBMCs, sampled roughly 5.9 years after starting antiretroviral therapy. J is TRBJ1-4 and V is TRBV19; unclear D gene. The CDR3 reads CASSLGRSNEKLFF. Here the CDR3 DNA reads TGTGCCAGTAGTCTCGGACGGAGTAATGAAAAACTGTTTTTT. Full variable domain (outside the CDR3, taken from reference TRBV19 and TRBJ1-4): DGGITQSPKYLFRKEGQNVTLSCEQNLNHDAMYWYRQDPGQGLRLIYYSQIVNDFQKGDIAEGYSVSREKKESFPLTVTSAQKNPTAFYLCASSLGRSNEKLFFGSGTQLSVL.